These 5 T cell receptor beta chains were all obtained from the same sample, sequenced in a study of control samples from healthy donors and cancer patients. Assay: immunoSEQ multiplex PCR; the TCRdb copy retains only in-frame clones and omits some. Of 250,000 to 300,000 clones in the sample, roughly 82% are singletons; the top ten hold 13%. Sequencing used PBMCs. These receptors originate from a woman in her sixties with lung cancer.

This chain links TRBV6-6 with TRBJ2-1; 9 bases are a match to TRBD2. CDR1 and CDR2 from the germline V gene are MNHNY and SVGAGI (reference sequence). V lost 6 bases to trimming and J lost 1 base; unmatched junction nucleotides: 19. The CDR3 loop spans 20 amino acids. CDR3 residues: CASSHQDRLLAGASYNEQFF. Here the CDR3 DNA reads TGTGCCAGCAGCCATCAGGACAGGTTATTAGCGGGAGCATCCTACAATGAGCAGTTCTTC.

The chain employs TRBV19 and TRBJ2-1, with D unclear. The germline V gene has CDR1 LNHDA and CDR2 SQIVND (reference sequence). The CDR3 runs 15 residues. Trimming stripped 5 bases from V and 0 bases from J, with 11 bases between. The CDR3 DNA follows: TGTGCCAGTAGTCGCCAGGCTAACTCCTACAATGAGCAGTTCTTC. Translated, it gives CASSRQANSYNEQFF.

The chain uses TRBV11-2 and TRBJ2-3; possibly TRBD1 or TRBD2 for D (5 bases each). The CDR3 is 13 residues long. Germline CDR1 reads SGHAT; CDR2 reads FQNNGV. V lost 6 bases, J lost 6 bases, and 13 bases lay in between. CDR3 DNA sequence: TGTGCCAGCAGTCAGACGGGGCCCGATACGCAGTATTTT. Residues: CASSQTGPDTQYF.

The chain links TRBV3-1 (or the pseudogene TRBV3-2) to TRBJ1-4; D is unclear. There are 13 residues in the CDR3. CDR1 and CDR2 from the germline V gene are LGHDT and YNNKEL (reference sequence). The V end was cut by 6 bases, the J end by 8 bases, with 13 bases between. As DNA, the CDR3 is TGTGCCAGCAGATACACCGGGCGGGAAAAACTGTTTTTT. Residues: CASRYTGREKLFF.

The chain joins TRBV7-2 to TRBJ2-1; TRBD1 agrees at 9 bases. The V gene's germline CDR1 is SGHTA and CDR2 FQGNSA. Trimming took 1 base from V and 2 from J; bases not matched to a gene: 0. This CDR3 contains 15 residues. DNA of the CDR3: TGTGCCAGCAGCTTAGACAGGGGGCCCTACAATGAGCAGTTCTTC. Translating gives CASSLDRGPYNEQFF.